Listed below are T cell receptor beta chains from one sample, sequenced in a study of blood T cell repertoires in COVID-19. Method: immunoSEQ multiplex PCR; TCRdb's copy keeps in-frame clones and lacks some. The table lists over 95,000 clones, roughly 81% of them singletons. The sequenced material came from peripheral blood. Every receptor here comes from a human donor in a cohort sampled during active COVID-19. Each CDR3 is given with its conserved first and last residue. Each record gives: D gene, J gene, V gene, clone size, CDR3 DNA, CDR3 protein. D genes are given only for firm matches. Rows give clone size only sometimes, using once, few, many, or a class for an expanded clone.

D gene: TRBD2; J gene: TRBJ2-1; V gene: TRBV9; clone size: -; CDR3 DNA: TGTGCCAGCAGCGTCGGACTAGCGGGCGATTACAATGAGCAGTTCTTC; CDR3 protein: CASSVGLAGDYNEQFF
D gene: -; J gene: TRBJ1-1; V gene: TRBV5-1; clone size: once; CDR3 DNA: TGCGCCAGCAGCTTGGTACCAGGGGAGTTTGTGAACACTGAAGCTTTCTTT; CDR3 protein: CASSLVPGEFVNTEAFF
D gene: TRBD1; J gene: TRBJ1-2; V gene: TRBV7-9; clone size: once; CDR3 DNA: TGTGCCAGCAGTCCACAGGGGCTGGATGGCTACACCTTC; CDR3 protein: CASSPQGLDGYTF
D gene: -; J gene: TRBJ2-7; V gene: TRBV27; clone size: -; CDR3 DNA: TGTGCCAGCAGTAGTAGCATCCCTTCCTCCTACGAGCAGTACTTC; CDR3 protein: CASSSSIPSSYEQYF
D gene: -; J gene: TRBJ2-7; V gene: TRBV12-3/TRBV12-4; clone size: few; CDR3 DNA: TGTGCCAGCAGTTTCTCAGGTCAGTACGAGCAGTACTTC; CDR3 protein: CASSFSGQYEQYF
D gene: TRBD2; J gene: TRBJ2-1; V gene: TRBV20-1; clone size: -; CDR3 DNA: TGCAGTGCTAGTGACGGGAGGGATTCCAATGAGCAGTTCTTC; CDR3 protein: CSASDGRDSNEQFF
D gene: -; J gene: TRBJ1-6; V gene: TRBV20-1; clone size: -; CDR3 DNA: TGCAGTGCTAGTAAGTGGCAGGGAGGACTTTCACCCCTCCACTTT; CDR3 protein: CSASKWQGGLSPLHF
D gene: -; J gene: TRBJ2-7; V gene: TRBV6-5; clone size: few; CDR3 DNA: TGTGCCAGCAGGACAGGACCCTCCTACGAGCAGTACTTC; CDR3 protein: CASRTGPSYEQYF
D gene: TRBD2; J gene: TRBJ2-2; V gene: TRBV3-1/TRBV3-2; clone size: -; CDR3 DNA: TGTGCCAGCAGCCAGATTCCGGGACTAGCGTACGGGGAGCTGTTTTTT; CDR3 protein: CASSQIPGLAYGELFF
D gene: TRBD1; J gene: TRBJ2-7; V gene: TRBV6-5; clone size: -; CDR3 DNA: TGTGCCAGCACCGCCCGGGACAGGGGCTCCTACGAGCAGTACTTC; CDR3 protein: CASTARDRGSYEQYF
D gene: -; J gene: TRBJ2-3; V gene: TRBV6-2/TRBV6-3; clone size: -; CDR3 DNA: TGTGCCAGCAGTCCGGACACCGACACAGATACGCAGTATTTT; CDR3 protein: CASSPDTDTDTQYF
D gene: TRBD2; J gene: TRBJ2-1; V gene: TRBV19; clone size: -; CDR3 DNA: TGTGCCAGTAGTATAGAGAGCGGGAGGGCCAATGAGCAGTTCTTC; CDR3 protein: CASSIESGRANEQFF
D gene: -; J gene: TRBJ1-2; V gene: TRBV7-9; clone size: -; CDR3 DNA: TGTGCCAGCAGCTCCACCCGACAGGTGAATGGCTACACCTTC; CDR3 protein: CASSSTRQVNGYTF
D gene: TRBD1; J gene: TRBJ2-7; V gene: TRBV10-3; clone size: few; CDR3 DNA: TGTGCCATCAGTGATTACGGGACAGGGGGGTCCTACGAGCAGTACTTC; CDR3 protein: CAISDYGTGGSYEQYF
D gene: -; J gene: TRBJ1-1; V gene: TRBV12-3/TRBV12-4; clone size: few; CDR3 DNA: TGTGCCAGCAGCGATCTTGAGGGCACTGAAGCTTTCTTT; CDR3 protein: CASSDLEGTEAFF
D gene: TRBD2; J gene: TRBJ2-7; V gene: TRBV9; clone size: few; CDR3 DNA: TGTGCCAGCAGCTCAAGAGCGGGACTAGTTGAGGTGTACGAGCAGTACTTC; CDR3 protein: CASSSRAGLVEVYEQYF
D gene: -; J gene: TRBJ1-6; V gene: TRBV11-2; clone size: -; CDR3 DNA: TGTGCCAGCAGCTTAGATTACAGCAATTCACCCCTCCACTTT; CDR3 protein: CASSLDYSNSPLHF
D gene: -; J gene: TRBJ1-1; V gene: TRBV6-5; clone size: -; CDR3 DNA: TGTGCCAGCAGAGGAGGTGGCGCTGAAGCTTTCTTT; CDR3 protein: CASRGGGAEAFF
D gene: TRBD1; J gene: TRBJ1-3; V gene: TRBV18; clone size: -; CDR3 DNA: TGTGCCAGCTCACCACGGACAGGGGAGTCTGGAAACACCATATATTTT; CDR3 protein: CASSPRTGESGNTIYF
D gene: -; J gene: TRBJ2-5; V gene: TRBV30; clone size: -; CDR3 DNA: TGTGCCTGGGCGGCGGGACCAGAGACCCAGTACTTC; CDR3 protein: CAWAAGPETQYF
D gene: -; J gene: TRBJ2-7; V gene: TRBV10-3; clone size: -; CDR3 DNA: TGTGCCATCAGTGATACGGCGGGGTCCTACGAGCAGTACTTC; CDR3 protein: CAISDTAGSYEQYF
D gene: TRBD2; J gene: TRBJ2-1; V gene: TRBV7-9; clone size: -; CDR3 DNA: TGTGCCAGCAGCTTAGTGGGACTAGCGGGGCCTGAGCAGTTCTTC; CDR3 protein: CASSLVGLAGPEQFF
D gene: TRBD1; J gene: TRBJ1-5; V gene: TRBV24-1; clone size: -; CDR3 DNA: TGTGCCACCAGTGGTGGTGGGACAGGGTGGCAGCCCCAGCATTTT; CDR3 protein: CATSGGGTGWQPQHF
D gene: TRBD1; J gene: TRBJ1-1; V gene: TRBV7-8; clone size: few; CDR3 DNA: TGTGCCAGCAGCTCCGGGACAGGGGGGAACACTGAAGCTTTCTTT; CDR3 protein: CASSSGTGGNTEAFF
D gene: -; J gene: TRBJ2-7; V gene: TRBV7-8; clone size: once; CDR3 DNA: TGTGCCAGCAGCCCAGGGACGGGGCGGGGATACGAGCAGTACTTC; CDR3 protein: CASSPGTGRGYEQYF
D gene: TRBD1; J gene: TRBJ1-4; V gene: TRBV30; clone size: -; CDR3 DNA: TGTGCCTGGGGTGCTCCGGGACAGCGAAATGAAAAACTGTTTTTT; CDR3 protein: CAWGAPGQRNEKLFF
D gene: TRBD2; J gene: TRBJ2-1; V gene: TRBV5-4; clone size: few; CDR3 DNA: TGTGCCAGCAGCCCCCCCGGGACTAGGCTCTACAATGAGCAGTTCTTC; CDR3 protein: CASSPPGTRLYNEQFF
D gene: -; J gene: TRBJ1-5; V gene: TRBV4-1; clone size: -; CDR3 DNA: TGCGCCAGCAGCCCGTATTCGGAGGATCAGCCCCAGCATTTT; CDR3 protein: CASSPYSEDQPQHF
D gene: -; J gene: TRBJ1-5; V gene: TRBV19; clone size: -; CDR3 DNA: TGTGCCAGTAGTAGAGTAGGGGGCAATCAGCCCCAGCATTTT; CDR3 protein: CASSRVGGNQPQHF
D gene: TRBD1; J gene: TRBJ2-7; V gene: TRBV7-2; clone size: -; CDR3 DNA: TGTGCCAGCAGCACGGGACAGGGGGTCTACGAGCAGTACTTC; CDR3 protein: CASSTGQGVYEQYF
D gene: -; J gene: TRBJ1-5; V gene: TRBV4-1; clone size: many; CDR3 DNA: TGCGCCAGCAGCCCAAACCGGGATGAGGGTCAGCCCCAGCATTTT; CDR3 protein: CASSPNRDEGQPQHF
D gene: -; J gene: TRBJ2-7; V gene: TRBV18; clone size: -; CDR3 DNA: TGTGCCAGCTCACCAAGGCGGGACAGCTACGAGCAGTACTTC; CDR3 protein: CASSPRRDSYEQYF
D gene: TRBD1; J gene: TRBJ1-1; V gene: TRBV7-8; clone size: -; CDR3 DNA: TGTGCCAGCAGCCCTAGCGTGGTTAAACAGGGGTGGATCACTGAAGCTTTCTTT; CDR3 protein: CASSPSVVKQGWITEAFF
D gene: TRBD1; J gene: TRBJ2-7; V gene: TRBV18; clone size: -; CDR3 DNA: TGTGCCAGCTCACCGTATCGTCTCCGGGACAGCACCTCCTACGAGCAGTACTTC; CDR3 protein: CASSPYRLRDSTSYEQYF